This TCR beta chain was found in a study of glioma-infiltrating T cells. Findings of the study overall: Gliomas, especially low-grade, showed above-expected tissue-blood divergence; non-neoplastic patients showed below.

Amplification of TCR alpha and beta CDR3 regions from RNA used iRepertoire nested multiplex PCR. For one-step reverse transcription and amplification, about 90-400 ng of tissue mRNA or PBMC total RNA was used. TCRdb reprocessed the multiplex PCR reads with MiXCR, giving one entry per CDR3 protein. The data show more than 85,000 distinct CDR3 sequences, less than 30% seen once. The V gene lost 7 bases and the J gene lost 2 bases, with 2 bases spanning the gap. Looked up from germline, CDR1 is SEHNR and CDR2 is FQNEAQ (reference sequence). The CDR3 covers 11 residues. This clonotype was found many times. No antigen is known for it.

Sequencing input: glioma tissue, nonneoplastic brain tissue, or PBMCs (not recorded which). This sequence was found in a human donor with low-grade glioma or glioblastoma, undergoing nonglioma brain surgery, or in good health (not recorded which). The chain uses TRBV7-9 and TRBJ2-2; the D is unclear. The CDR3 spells CASINTGELFF. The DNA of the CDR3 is TGTGCCAGCATAAACACCGGGGAGCTGTTTTTT.